Listed below are T cell receptor beta chains from one sample, sequenced in a study of blood T cell repertoires in COVID-19. The repertoire was sequenced with immunoSEQ multiplex PCR; TCRdb's copy has only in-frame clones and lacks some. The sample holds some 240,000 clones; around 80% are singletons and the top ten take roughly 7%. Sequenced sample: peripheral blood. These receptors came from a woman in her sixties or seventies with acute or convalescent COVID-19. The CDR3 runs from the conserved cysteine through the conserved F or W. D genes are given only for firm matches. Clone sizes are given selectively: once, few, many, or a class where the clone is expanded.

v_call	clone_size	d_call	j_call	cdr3_nt	cdr3_aa
TRBV12-3/TRBV12-4	NA	NA	TRBJ2-5	TGTGCCAGCAGTTTACAGACAAAAGAGACCCAGTACTTC	CASSLQTKETQYF
TRBV10-3	NA	TRBD1	TRBJ1-2	TGTGCCATCAGTGGGGGGACAGCCACCTATGGCTACACCTTC	CAISGGTATYGYTF
TRBV6-2/TRBV6-3	few	NA	TRBJ2-1	TGTGCCAGCAGTTACTCGAGGGTCCTCAAGGAGCAGTTCTTC	CASSYSRVLKEQFF
TRBV7-2	NA	NA	TRBJ1-1	TGTGCCAGCAGCTTATATGCCGGGTCCGCGAACACTGAGGCTTTCTTT	CASSLYAGSANTEAFF
TRBV5-8	NA	NA	TRBJ2-6	TGTGCCAGCAGCTCTAGCTCTGGGGCCAACGTCCTGACTTTC	CASSSSSGANVLTF
TRBV12-5	NA	TRBD1	TRBJ1-1	TGTGCTAGTGGTTCAGGGGGCGGCTTTAACACTGAAGCTTTCTTT	CASGSGGGFNTEAFF
TRBV27	NA	NA	TRBJ2-3	TGTGCCAGCAGCCGCGGACGGACAACTAGCACAGATACGCAGTATTTT	CASSRGRTTSTDTQYF
TRBV27	NA	TRBD1	TRBJ1-4	TGTGCCACCAGACAGGGGGCTAGTGAAAAACTGTTTTTT	CATRQGASEKLFF
TRBV30	NA	TRBD2	TRBJ2-1	TGTGCCTGGAGTTTTGGCCTAGCGGGGGGGCTCAATGAGCAGTTCTTC	CAWSFGLAGGLNEQFF
TRBV24-1	NA	TRBD2	TRBJ2-1	TGTGCCACCAGTAGACTAGCGGGCGACAGCTCCTACAATGAGCAGTTCTTC	CATSRLAGDSSYNEQFF
TRBV2	NA	NA	TRBJ1-1	TGTGCCAGCACCCAAGGAGAGAACACTGAAGCTTTCTTT	CASTQGENTEAFF
TRBV6-5	NA	TRBD1	TRBJ2-5	TGTGCCAGCAGTCCGCCGGGACAGCAAGAGACCCAGTACTTC	CASSPPGQQETQYF
TRBV30	few	TRBD1	TRBJ1-6	TGTGCCTGGACACTAAAGACAGGGGATAATTCACCCCTCCACTTT	CAWTLKTGDNSPLHF
TRBV28	NA	TRBD1	TRBJ2-5	TGTGCCAGCAGTCCAAGACAGGGTGTGGGCCAAGAGACCCAGTACTTC	CASSPRQGVGQETQYF
TRBV15	few	NA	TRBJ2-2	TGTGCCACCAGGTCCCCCGGGAAGGACGGGGAGCTGTTTTTT	CATRSPGKDGELFF
TRBV6-6	NA	TRBD1	TRBJ2-5	TGTGCCAGCAGCACGACAGGGCGCGAGACCCAGTACTTC	CASSTTGRETQYF
TRBV7-8	NA	NA	TRBJ2-2	TGTGCCCTAACGGACAGAAACACCGGGGAGCTGTTTTTT	CALTDRNTGELFF
TRBV6-1	NA	NA	TRBJ1-5	TGTGCCAGCAGTGAGACGGGGGGTTGGCCGCAGCCCCAGCATTTT	CASSETGGWPQPQHF
TRBV7-2	once	NA	TRBJ1-1	TGTGCCAGCAGCCCAGGAGGGGCATTGGCGAACACTGAAGCTTTCTTT	CASSPGGALANTEAFF
TRBV10-2	NA	TRBD2	TRBJ2-1	TGCGCCAGCTCTCAGCGGGGGGGCCTTGTCAATGAGCAGTTCTTC	CASSQRGGLVNEQFF
TRBV3-1/TRBV3-2	NA	NA	TRBJ1-6	TGTGCCAGCAGTCATCTTTCGGCGGGGGCGCCTGGTTCACCCCTCCACTTT	CASSHLSAGAPGSPLHF
TRBV5-4	NA	TRBD2	TRBJ2-1	TGTGCCAGCAGCGTGGGGGGACTAGCCTCCTACAATGAGCAGTTCTTC	CASSVGGLASYNEQFF
TRBV6-5	NA	NA	TRBJ1-5	TGTGCCAGCAGGTCAGGTGATCAGCCCCAGCATTTT	CASRSGDQPQHF
TRBV19	NA	TRBD1	TRBJ2-1	TGTGCCAGTAGCCGGGACAGGGATTACAATGAGCAGTTCTTC	CASSRDRDYNEQFF
TRBV15	once	TRBD2	TRBJ2-5	TGTGCCACCAGCAGGACTAGCGGGGGAGAAGAGACCCAGTACTTC	CATSRTSGGEETQYF
TRBV6-5	NA	TRBD1	TRBJ2-7	TGTGCCAGCCCAAGAGTTAGACAGGGGGTGGGGGAGCAGTACTTC	CASPRVRQGVGEQYF
TRBV2	NA	TRBD1	TRBJ1-2	TGTGCCAGCCGGGACAGGGACGATACAAACTATGGCTACACCTTC	CASRDRDDTNYGYTF
TRBV29-1	NA	NA	TRBJ2-3	TGCAGCGCTCTCCCGGTGGGGCTAAGGGATACGCAGTATTTT	CSALPVGLRDTQYF
TRBV10-3	NA	TRBD1	TRBJ2-7	TGTGCCATCAGCCAAGGGGGCAGTGGACACGAGCAGTACTTC	CAISQGGSGHEQYF
TRBV7-8	NA	NA	TRBJ2-7	TGTGCCAGCAGCTTAGTGGGCGAGATCTACGAGCAGTACTTC	CASSLVGEIYEQYF
TRBV18	NA	TRBD2	TRBJ2-5	TGTGCCAGCTCACCCCGGGAGGGGCCCCTCCAAGAGACCCAGTACTTC	CASSPREGPLQETQYF
TRBV7-9	NA	NA	TRBJ1-1	TGTGCCAGCAGCCCCTCTCTGGCTAGGAACACTGAAGCTTTCTTT	CASSPSLARNTEAFF
TRBV18	NA	TRBD1	TRBJ1-2	TGTGCCAGCTCACGGGGGACAGGGCTTATCTATGGCTACACCTTC	CASSRGTGLIYGYTF
TRBV7-6	NA	NA	TRBJ2-2	TGTGCCAGCAGCTTAGGGTTAGCACGCACCGGGGAGCTGTTTTTT	CASSLGLARTGELFF
TRBV24-1	NA	TRBD2	TRBJ2-3	TGTGCCACCAGTGATTGGGCTAGCGGGGGAACAGATACGCAGTATTTT	CATSDWASGGTDTQYF
TRBV10-2	NA	TRBD2	TRBJ2-3	TGCGCCAGCAGGCGGGGGGTCCCCACAGATACGCAGTATTTT	CASRRGVPTDTQYF
TRBV5-1	NA	TRBD1	TRBJ1-2	TGCGCCAGCAGTGTACAGGGGGGATACTATGGCTACACCTTC	CASSVQGGYYGYTF